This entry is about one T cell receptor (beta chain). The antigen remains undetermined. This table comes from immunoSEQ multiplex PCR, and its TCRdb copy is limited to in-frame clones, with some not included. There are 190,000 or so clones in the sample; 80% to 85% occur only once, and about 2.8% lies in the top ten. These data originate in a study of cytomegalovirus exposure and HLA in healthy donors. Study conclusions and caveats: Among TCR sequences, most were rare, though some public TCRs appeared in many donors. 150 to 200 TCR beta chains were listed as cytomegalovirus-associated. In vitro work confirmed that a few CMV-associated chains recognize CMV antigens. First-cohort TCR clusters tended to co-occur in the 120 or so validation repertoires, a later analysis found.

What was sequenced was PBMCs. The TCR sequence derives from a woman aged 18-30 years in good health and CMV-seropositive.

The CDR3 protein is CASSLELAGGNEQFF. Here the CDR3 DNA reads TGCGCCAGCAGCTTGGAACTAGCGGGGGGAAATGAGCAGTTCTTC. The chain combines TRBV5-1 with TRBJ2-1, with 12 bases fitting TRBD2. V shed 0 bases and J 7 bases; nucleotides not matched to a gene: 2. Germline values: CDR1 SGHRS, CDR2 YFSETQ. The length of the CDR3 is 15 residues.